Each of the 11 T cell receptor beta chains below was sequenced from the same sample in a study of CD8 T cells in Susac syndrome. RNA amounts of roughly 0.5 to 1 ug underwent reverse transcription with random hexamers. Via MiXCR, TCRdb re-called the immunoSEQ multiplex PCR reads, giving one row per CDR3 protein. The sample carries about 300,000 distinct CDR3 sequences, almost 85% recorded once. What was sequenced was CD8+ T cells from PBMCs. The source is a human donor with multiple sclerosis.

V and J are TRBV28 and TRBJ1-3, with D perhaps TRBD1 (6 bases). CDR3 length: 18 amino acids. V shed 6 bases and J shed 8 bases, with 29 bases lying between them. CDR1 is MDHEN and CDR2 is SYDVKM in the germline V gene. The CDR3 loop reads CASSFSVGATGPRDTIYF. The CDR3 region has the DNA TGTGCCAGCAGCTTCTCCGTGGGGGCGACGGGACCGAGAGACACCATATATTTT. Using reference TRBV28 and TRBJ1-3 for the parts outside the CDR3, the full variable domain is DVKVTQSSRYLVKRTGEKVFLECVQDMDHENMFWYRQDPGLGLRLIYFSYDVKMKEKGDIPEGYSVSREKKERFSLILESASTNQTSMYLCASSFSVGATGPRDTIYFGEGSWLTVV.

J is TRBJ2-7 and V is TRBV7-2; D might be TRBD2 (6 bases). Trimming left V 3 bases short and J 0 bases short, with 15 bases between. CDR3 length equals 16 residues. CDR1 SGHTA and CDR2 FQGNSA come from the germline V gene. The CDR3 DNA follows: TGTGCCAGCAGCTTCGGAGGGGACCTCGGCTCCTACGAGCAGTACTTC. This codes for CASSFGGDLGSYEQYF.

The CDR3 nucleotides read TGTGCCAGCAGCTTCGCCGGGACAGGCCTCTCCTACGAGCAGTACTTC. It encodes CASSFAGTGLSYEQYF. The chain recombines TRBV7-9 with TRBJ2-7; 8 nucleotides match TRBD1. Germline V lookup: CDR1 SEHNR, CDR2 FQNEAQ (reference sequence). Trimming at V came to 3 bases and at J to 0 bases, leaving 7 bases not matched to a gene. The CDR3 is 16 residues long.

CDR3 coding DNA: TGCAGTGCTAGAGATCAGAAGCAAAACACCGGGGAGCTGTTTTTT. Translating gives CSARDQKQNTGELFF. The chain recombines TRBV20-1 with TRBJ2-2; D remains unclear. The V end was cut by 0 bases, the J end by 2 bases, with 10 bases between. The germline CDR1 and CDR2 sequences are DFQATT and SNEGSKA (reference sequence). This CDR3 is built from 15 residues.

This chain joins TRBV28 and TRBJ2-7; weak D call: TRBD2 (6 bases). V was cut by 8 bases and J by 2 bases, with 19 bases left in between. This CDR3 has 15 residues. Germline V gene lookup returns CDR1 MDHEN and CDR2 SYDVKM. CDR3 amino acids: CASSSLSGSAYEQYF. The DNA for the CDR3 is TGTGCCAGCTCTTCCCTTAGCGGTTCCGCCTACGAGCAGTACTTC.

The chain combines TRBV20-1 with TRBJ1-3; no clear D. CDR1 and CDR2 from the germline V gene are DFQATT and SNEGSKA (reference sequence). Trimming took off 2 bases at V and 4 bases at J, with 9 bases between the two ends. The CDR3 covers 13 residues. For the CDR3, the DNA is TGCAGTGCTAGAACTACTCTCGGAAACACCATATATTTT. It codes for CSARTTLGNTIYF.

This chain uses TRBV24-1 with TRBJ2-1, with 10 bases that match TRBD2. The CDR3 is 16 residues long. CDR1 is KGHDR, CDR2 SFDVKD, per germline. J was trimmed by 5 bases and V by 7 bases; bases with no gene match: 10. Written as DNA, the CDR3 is TGTGCCACCAGCCTGAGTAGCGGGAGGAACGACAATGAGCAGTTCTTC. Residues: CATSLSSGRNDNEQFF.

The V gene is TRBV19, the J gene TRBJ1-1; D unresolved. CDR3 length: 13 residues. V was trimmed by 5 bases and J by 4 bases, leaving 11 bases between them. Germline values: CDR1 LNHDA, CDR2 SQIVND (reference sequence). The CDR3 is CASSEVTATEAFF. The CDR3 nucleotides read TGTGCCAGTAGTGAGGTTACAGCCACTGAAGCTTTCTTT.

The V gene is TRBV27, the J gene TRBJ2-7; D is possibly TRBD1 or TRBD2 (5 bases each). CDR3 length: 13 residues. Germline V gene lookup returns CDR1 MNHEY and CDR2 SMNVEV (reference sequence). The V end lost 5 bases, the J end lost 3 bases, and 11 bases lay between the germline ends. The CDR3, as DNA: TGTGCCAGCAGTGATGGGACCTACTACGAGCAGTACTTC. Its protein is CASSDGTYYEQYF.

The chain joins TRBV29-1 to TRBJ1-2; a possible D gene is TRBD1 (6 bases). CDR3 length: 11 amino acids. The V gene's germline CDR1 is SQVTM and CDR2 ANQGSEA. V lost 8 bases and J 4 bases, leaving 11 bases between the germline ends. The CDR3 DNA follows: TGCAGCCTGGGGGGGCCCTATGGCTACACCTTC. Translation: CSLGGPYGYTF.

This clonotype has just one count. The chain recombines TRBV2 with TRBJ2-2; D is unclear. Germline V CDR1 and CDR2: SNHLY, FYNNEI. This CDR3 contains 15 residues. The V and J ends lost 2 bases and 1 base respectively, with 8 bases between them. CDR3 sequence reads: CASSEIHLNTGELFF. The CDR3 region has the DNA TGTGCCAGCAGTGAAATCCACCTGAACACCGGGGAGCTGTTTTTT. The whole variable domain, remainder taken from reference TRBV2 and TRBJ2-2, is EPEVTQTPSHQVTQMGQEVILRCVPISNHLYFYWYRQILGQKVEFLVSFYNNEISEKSEIFDDQFSVERPDGSNFTLKIRSTKLEDSAMYFCASSEIHLNTGELFFGEGSRLTVL.